This T cell receptor (beta chain) was captured by sequencing in a study of metastatic and nonmetastatic thyroid tumors. The CDR3 runs 12 residues. Trimming left V 6 bases short and J 4 bases short, with 10 bases between. CDR1 is SNHLY and CDR2 is FYNNEI in the germline V gene. This clone occurred a few times. TCRdb re-called the PCR reads with MiXCR. The data show more than 25,000 clones, roughly 25% seen once. All patients were untreated before thyroid surgery. This TCR came from a female donor with papillary thyroid cancer or a benign thyroid nodule (not recorded which). Some clones in this sample may be carry-over from other donors' samples. V usage is TRBV2 and J usage is TRBJ2-7, with D possibly being TRBD1 (5 bases). Sequencing was done on a sample of blood. The CDR3 loop reads CASSERQYEQYF. The CDR3 DNA reads TGTGCCAGCAGCGAAAGACAGTACGAGCAGTACTTC. Drawing the rest from reference TRBV2 and TRBJ2-7, the complete variable domain is EPEVTQTPSHQVTQMGQEVILRCVPISNHLYFYWYRQILGQKVEFLVSFYNNEISEKSEIFDDQFSVERPDGSNFTLKIRSTKLEDSAMYFCASSERQYEQYFGPGTRLTVT.